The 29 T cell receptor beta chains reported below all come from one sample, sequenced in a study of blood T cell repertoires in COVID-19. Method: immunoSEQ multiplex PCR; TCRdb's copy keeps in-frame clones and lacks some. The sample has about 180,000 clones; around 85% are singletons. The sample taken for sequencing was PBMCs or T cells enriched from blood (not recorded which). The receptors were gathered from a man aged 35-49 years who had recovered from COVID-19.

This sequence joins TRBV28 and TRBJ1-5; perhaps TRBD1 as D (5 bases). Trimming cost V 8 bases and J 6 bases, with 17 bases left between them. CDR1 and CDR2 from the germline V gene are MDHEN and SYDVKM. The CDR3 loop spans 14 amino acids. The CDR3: CASRGGEKIQPQHF. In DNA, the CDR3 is TGTGCCAGCCGGGGCGGGGAAAAAATTCAGCCCCAGCATTTT.

CDR3 coding DNA: TGTGCCAGCAGCTTAGTGACAGGGAACTACAATGAGCAGTTCTTC. Translated: CASSLVTGNYNEQFF. This rearrangement joins TRBV7-6 to TRBJ2-1; TRBD1 agrees at 7 bases. The CDR3 runs 15 residues. The trim removed 1 base at V and 3 bases at J, leaving 3 bases unmatched. Germline-derived CDR1 and CDR2 are SGHVS and FNYEAQ.

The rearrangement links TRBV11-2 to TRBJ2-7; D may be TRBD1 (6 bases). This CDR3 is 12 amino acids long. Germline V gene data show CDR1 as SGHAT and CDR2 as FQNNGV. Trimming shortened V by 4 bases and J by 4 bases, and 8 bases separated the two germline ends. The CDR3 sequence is CASSSQGYEQYF. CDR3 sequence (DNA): TGTGCCAGCAGCTCACAGGGATACGAGCAGTACTTC. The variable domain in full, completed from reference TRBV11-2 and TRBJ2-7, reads EAGVAQSPRYKIIEKRQSVAFWCNPISGHATLYWYQQILGQGPKLLIQFQNNGVVDDSQLPKDRFSAERLKGVDSTLKIQPAKLEDSAVYLCASSSQGYEQYFGPGTRLTVT.

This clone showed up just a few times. The CDR3 here is CASSDGNSADTQYF. The CDR3 DNA follows: TGTGCCAGCAGCGACGGGAATTCCGCAGATACGCAGTATTTT. The V call is TRBV7-3, the J call TRBJ2-3, with D tentatively TRBD2 (5 bases). Germline V gene sequence: CDR1 SGHTA, CDR2 FQGTGA. This CDR3 has 14 amino acids. The V and J ends lost 5 bases and 4 bases respectively, with 13 bases between them.

CDR3 residues: CASSLAGSVNTGELFF. In DNA form, the CDR3 reads TGTGCCAGCAGCTTAGCCGGGAGCGTGAACACCGGGGAGCTGTTTTTT. This chain uses TRBV11-3 with TRBJ2-2, with a possible D match to TRBD2 (6 bases). The CDR3 runs to 16 residues. V lost 1 base, J lost 1 base, and 10 bases lay in between. Germline V lookup: CDR1 SGHNT, CDR2 YENEEA.

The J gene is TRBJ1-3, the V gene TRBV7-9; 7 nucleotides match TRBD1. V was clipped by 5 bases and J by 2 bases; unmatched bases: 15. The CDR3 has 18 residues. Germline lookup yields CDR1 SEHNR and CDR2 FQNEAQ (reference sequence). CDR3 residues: CASSPLKSDRRPGNTIYF. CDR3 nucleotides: TGTGCCAGCAGCCCCCTCAAATCGGACAGGCGACCTGGAAACACCATATATTTT.

CDR3 coding DNA: TGTGCCAGCAGCCCGGTACTAGCGGGGGGTAGCACCGGGGAGCTGTTTTTT. Encoded protein: CASSPVLAGGSTGELFF. The rearrangement links TRBV7-9 to TRBJ2-2; the match to TRBD2 covers 12 bases. CDR3 length: 17 amino acids. Germline values: CDR1 SEHNR, CDR2 FQNEAQ (reference sequence). V lost 5 bases, J lost 4 bases, and 8 bases stayed unmatched.

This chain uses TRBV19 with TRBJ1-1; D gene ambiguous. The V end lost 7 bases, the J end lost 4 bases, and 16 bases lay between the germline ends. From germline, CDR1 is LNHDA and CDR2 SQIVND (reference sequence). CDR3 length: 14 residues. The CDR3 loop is CASTLGPAGTEAFF. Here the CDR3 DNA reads TGTGCCAGTACCCTTGGGCCGGCGGGCACTGAAGCTTTCTTT.

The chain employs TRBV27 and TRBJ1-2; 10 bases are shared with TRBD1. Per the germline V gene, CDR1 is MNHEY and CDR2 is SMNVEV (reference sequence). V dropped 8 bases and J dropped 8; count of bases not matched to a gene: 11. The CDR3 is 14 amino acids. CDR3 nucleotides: TGTGCCAGCTGGTCAGGGACAGGGGTTTTCGGCTACACCTTC. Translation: CASWSGTGVFGYTF.

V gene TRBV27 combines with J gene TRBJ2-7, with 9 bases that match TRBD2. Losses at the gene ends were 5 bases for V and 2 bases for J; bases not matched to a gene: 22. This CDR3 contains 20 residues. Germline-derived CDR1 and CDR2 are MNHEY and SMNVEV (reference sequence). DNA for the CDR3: TGTGCCAGCAGTAACCGCGAGGGAGCGGGAGGACGGTTGTCACCCTACGAGCAGTACTTC. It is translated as CASSNREGAGGRLSPYEQYF.

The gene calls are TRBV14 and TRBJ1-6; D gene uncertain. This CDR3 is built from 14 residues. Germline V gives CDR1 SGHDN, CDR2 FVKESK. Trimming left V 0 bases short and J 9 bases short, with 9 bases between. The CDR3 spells CASSQELTGSPLHF. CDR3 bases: TGTGCCAGCAGCCAAGAACTCACTGGTTCACCCCTCCACTTT.

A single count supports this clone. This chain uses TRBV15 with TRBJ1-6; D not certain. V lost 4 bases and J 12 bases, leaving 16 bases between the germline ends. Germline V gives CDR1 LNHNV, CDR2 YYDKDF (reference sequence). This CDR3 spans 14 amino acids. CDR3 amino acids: CATSMGGGLGPLHF. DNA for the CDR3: TGTGCCACCAGCATGGGAGGAGGGTTAGGACCCCTCCACTTT.

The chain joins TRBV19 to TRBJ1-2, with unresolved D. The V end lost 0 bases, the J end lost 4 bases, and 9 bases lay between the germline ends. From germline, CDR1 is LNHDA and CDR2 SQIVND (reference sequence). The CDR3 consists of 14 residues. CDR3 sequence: CASSIESPFYGYTF. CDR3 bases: TGTGCCAGTAGTATAGAATCCCCGTTCTATGGCTACACCTTC.

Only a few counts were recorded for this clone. The CDR3 region has the DNA TGTGCCAGCAGCTTCCCGACAGGGAAGGAGACCCAGTACTTC. Its translation: CASSFPTGKETQYF. The chain employs TRBV5-6 and TRBJ2-5; TRBD1 agrees at 7 bases. This CDR3 contains 14 residues. CDR1 is SGHDT, CDR2 YYEEEE, per germline. V was clipped by 2 bases and J by 5 bases; unmatched bases: 6.

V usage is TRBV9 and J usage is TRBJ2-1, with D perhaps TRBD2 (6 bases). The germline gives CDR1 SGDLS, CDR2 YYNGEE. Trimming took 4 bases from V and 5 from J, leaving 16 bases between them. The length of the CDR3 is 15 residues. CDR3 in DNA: TGTGCCAGCAGCCCGACCCTCGGGGGTAACAATGAGCAGTTCTTC. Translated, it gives CASSPTLGGNNEQFF. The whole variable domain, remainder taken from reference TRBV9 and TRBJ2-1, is DSGVTQTPKHLITATGQRVTLRCSPRSGDLSVYWYQQSLDQGLQFLIQYYNGEERAKGNILERFSAQQFPDLHSELNLSSLELGDSALYFCASSPTLGGNNEQFFGPGTRLTVL.

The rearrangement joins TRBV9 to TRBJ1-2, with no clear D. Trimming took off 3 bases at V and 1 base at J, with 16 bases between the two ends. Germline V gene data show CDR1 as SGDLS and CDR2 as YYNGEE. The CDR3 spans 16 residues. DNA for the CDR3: TGTGCCAGCAGCGCGGGTGACGCATATTATAACTATGGCTACACCTTC. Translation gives CASSAGDAYYNYGYTF.

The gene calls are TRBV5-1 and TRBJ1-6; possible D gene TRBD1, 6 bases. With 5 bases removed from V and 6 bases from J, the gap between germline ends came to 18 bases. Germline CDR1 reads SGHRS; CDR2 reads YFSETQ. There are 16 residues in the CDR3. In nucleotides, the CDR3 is TGCGCCAGCAGTCCTTTCCGGGACACTTCTAATTCACCCCTCCACTTT. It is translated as CASSPFRDTSNSPLHF.

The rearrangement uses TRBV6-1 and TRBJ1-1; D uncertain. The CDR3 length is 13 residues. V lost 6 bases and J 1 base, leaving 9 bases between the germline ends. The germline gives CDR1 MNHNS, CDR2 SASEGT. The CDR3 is CASRPVANTEAFF. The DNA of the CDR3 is TGTGCCAGCAGGCCCGTAGCGAACACTGAAGCTTTCTTT.

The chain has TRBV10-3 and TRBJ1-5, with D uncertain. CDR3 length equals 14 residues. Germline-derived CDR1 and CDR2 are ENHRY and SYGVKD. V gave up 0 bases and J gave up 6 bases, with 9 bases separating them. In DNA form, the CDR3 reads TGTGCCATCAGTGAGTCTACAGAGACTCAGCCCCAGCATTTT. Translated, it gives CAISESTETQPQHF.

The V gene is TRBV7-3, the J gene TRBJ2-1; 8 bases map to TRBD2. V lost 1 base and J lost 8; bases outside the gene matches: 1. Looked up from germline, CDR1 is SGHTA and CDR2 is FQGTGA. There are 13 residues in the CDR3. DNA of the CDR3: TGTGCCAGCAGCTTAAGGCGGGGGGATGAGCAGTTCTTC. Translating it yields CASSLRRGDEQFF. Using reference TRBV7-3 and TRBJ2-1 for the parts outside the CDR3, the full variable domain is GAGVSQTPSNKVTEKGKYVELRCDPISGHTALYWYRQSLGQGPEFLIYFQGTGAADDSGLPNDRFFAVRPEGSVSTLKIQRTERGDSAVYLCASSLRRGDEQFFGPGTRLTVL.

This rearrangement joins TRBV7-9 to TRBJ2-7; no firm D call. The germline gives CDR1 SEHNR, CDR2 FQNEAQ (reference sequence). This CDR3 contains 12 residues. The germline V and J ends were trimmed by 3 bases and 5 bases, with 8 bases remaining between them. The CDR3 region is CASSFHGNEQYF. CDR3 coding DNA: TGTGCCAGCAGCTTCCACGGTAACGAGCAGTACTTC.

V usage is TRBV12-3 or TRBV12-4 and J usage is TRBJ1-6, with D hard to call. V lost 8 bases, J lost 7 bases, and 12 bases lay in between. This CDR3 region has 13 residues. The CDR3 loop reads CASYAGSNSPLHF. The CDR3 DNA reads TGTGCCAGCTATGCCGGGAGCAATTCACCCCTCCACTTT.

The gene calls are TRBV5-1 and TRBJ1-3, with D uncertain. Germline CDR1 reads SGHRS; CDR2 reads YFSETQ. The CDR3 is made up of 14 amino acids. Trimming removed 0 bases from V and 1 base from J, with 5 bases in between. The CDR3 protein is CASSLGESGNTIYF. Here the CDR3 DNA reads TGCGCCAGCAGCTTGGGGGAGTCTGGAAACACCATATATTTT.

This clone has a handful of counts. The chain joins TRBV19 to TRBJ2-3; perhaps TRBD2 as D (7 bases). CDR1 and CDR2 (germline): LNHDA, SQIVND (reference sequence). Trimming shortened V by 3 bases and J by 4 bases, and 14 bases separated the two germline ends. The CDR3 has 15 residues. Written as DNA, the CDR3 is TGTGCCAGTAGTATTGCGGGGGCGGGCGCAGATACGCAGTATTTT. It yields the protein CASSIAGAGADTQYF.

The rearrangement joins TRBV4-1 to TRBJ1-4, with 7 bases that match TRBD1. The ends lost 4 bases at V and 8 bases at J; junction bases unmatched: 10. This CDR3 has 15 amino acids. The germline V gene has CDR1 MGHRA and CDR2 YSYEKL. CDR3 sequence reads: CASSLRQGEGEKLFF. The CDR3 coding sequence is TGCGCCAGCAGCCTGAGACAGGGAGAAGGGGAAAAACTGTTTTTT.

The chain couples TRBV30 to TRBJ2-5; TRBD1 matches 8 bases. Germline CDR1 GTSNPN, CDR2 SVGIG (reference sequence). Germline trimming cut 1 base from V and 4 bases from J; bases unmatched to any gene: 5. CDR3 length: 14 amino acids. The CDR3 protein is CAWSDQGARETQYF. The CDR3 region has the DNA TGTGCCTGGAGTGATCAGGGGGCCCGAGAGACCCAGTACTTC.

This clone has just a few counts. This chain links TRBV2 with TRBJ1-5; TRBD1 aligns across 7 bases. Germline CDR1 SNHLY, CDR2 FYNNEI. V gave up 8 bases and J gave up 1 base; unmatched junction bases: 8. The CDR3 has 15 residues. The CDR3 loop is CASATMGQSNQPQHF. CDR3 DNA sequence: TGTGCCAGCGCCACCATGGGACAGAGCAATCAGCCCCAGCATTTT.

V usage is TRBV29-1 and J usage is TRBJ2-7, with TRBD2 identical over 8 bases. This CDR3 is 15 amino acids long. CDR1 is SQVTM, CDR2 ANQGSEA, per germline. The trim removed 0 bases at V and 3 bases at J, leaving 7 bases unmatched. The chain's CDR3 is CSVEDHSGTLYEQYF. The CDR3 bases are TGCAGCGTTGAAGATCATAGCGGGACCCTCTACGAGCAGTACTTC.

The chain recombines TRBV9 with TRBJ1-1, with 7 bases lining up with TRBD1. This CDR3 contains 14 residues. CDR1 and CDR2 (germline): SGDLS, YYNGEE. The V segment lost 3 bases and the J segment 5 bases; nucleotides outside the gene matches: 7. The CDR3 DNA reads TGTGCCAGCAGCGCCCAAACAGGGGTGACTGAAGCTTTCTTT. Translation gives CASSAQTGVTEAFF. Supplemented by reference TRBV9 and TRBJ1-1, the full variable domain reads DSGVTQTPKHLITATGQRVTLRCSPRSGDLSVYWYQQSLDQGLQFLIQYYNGEERAKGNILERFSAQQFPDLHSELNLSSLELGDSALYFCASSAQTGVTEAFFGQGTRLTVV.